A single sample is the source of the 23 T cell receptor beta chains below, sequenced in a study of radiotherapy plus CTLA-4 blockade in lung cancer. Using immunoSEQ multiplex PCR, the repertoire was profiled, and TCRdb retains in-frame clones only, with some absent. The sample carries approximately 52,000 clones, around 79% recorded once. The material sequenced was peripheral blood, taken from a patient treated with radiotherapy plus ipilimumab. Receptor source: a human donor with non-small cell lung cancer whose response to radiotherapy plus ipilimumab could not be evaluated.

V and J are TRBV5-4 and TRBJ2-3; 7 bases map to TRBD2. Germline CDR1 and CDR2: SGHNT and YYREEE (reference sequence). The CDR3 length is 14 residues. V gave up 4 bases and J gave up 5 bases; unmatched junction bases: 7. The CDR3 DNA reads as TGTGCCAGCAGCGATAAGACTAGCCGAGATACGCAGTATTTT. Amino acid sequence: CASSDKTSRDTQYF.

The chain joins TRBV7-6 to TRBJ1-2; 7 bases line up with TRBD1. This CDR3 comprises 16 residues. Trimming cost V 1 base and J 8 bases; bases outside gene matches: 13. Germline assignment: CDR1 SGHVS and CDR2 FNYEAQ. The CDR3 reads CASSLVGGGQVEGYTF. The CDR3 region has the DNA TGTGCCAGCAGCTTAGTGGGTGGAGGACAGGTGGAGGGCTACACCTTC.

The chain couples TRBV7-8 to TRBJ2-2; 7 bases align to TRBD1. Germline V gene data show CDR1 as SGHVS and CDR2 as FQNEAQ. With V trimmed by 5 bases and J by 2 bases, 8 bases remained unmatched. The CDR3 loop spans 16 amino acids. CDR3 nucleotide sequence: TGTGCCAGCAGCCGGAGAGGACAGGACAACACCGGGGAGCTGTTTTTT. Its protein is CASSRRGQDNTGELFF.

The J gene is TRBJ1-2, the V gene TRBV5-4, with 8 nucleotides matching TRBD1. Germline CDR1 and CDR2: SGHNT and YYREEE (reference sequence). V lost 3 bases and J lost 2; bases outside the gene matches: 3. The CDR3 is 14 amino acids. The CDR3 is CASSSRQGNYGYTF. The CDR3 DNA reads as TGTGCCAGCAGCTCCCGACAGGGGAACTATGGCTACACCTTC. The variable domain in full, with the rest retrieved from reference TRBV5-4 and TRBJ1-2, is ETGVTQSPTHLIKTRGQQVTLRCSSQSGHNTVSWYQQALGQGPQFIFQYYREEENGRGNFPPRFSGLQFPNYSSELNVNALELDDSALYLCASSSRQGNYGYTFGSGTRLTVV.

This clone was found a few times. This sequence joins TRBV11-2 and TRBJ2-3; 7 nucleotides match TRBD2. The trim removed 5 bases at V and 5 bases at J, leaving 13 bases unmatched. This CDR3 has 16 residues. Looked up from germline, CDR1 is SGHAT and CDR2 is FQNNGV. The CDR3: CASSQRPRGGGDTQYF. DNA for the CDR3: TGTGCCAGCAGCCAAAGACCGCGCGGGGGAGGAGATACGCAGTATTTT.

The V gene is TRBV10-3, the J gene TRBJ1-5; 9 bases fit TRBD1. CDR1 ENHRY and CDR2 SYGVKD come from the germline V gene. CDR3 length: 15 residues. V dropped 5 bases and J dropped 5; count of bases not matched to a gene: 7. CDR3 sequence (DNA): TGTGCCATCAGTAAGGGACAGGGAAGCCATCAGCCCCAGCATTTT. It is translated as CAISKGQGSHQPQHF.

The chain combines TRBV28 with TRBJ2-7; 12 bases fit TRBD2. Germline V lookup: CDR1 MDHEN, CDR2 SYDVKM. The CDR3 has 14 amino acids. With 6 bases clipped from V and 3 bases from J, the junction kept 3 bases outside the gene matches. CDR3 residues: CASSPLAGGYEQYF. The CDR3 DNA follows: TGTGCCAGCAGCCCACTAGCGGGGGGCTACGAGCAGTACTTC.

The V and J genes are TRBV28 and TRBJ2-7, with a tentative D call TRBD2 (5 bases). The CDR3 covers 15 residues. With 5 bases removed from V and 0 bases from J, the gap between germline ends came to 14 bases. CDR1 is MDHEN, CDR2 SYDVKM, per germline. The CDR3 sequence is CASSLPARGSYEQYF. As DNA, the CDR3 is TGTGCCAGCAGTCTCCCCGCCCGGGGCTCCTACGAGCAGTACTTC.

CDR3 sequence reads: CASSSAGGAEKLFF. The CDR3 bases are TGTGCCAGCAGCTCAGCGGGGGGTGCGGAAAAACTGTTTTTT. The chain is built from TRBV7-9 and TRBJ1-4, with D perhaps TRBD1 (5 bases). Trimming removed 4 bases at V and 8 bases at J, with 14 bases between. This CDR3 contains 14 residues. In germline, CDR1 is SEHNR, CDR2 FQNEAQ (reference sequence).

This sequence joins TRBV4-2 and TRBJ2-5; 10 nucleotides match TRBD2. The ends lost 4 bases at V and 5 bases at J; junction bases unmatched: 10. Per germline, CDR1 LGHNA and CDR2 YNFKEQ. CDR3 length: 16 amino acids. CDR3 amino acids: CASSRPSGGGQETQYF. The DNA of the CDR3 is TGTGCCAGCAGCCGTCCTAGCGGGGGCGGGCAGGAGACCCAGTACTTC.

The CDR3 loop is CASSIGTGHTEAFF. CDR3 nucleotide sequence: TGCGCCAGCAGCATCGGGACAGGGCACACTGAAGCTTTCTTT. The chain joins TRBV5-1 to TRBJ1-1, with 9 bases lining up with TRBD1. The junction had 4 bases not matched to a gene; V was cut back by 4 bases and J by 3 bases. The CDR3 consists of 14 residues. From germline, CDR1 is SGHRS and CDR2 YFSETQ.

The chain combines TRBV11-2 with TRBJ1-1; D not certain. There are 14 residues in the CDR3. The germline V gene has CDR1 SGHAT and CDR2 FQNNGV. Trimming shortened V by 3 bases and J by 0 bases, and 8 bases separated the two germline ends. CDR3 DNA: TGTGCCAGCAGCTTTGGCTTCATGAACACTGAAGCTTTCTTT. Amino acid sequence: CASSFGFMNTEAFF.

The chain couples TRBV5-1 to TRBJ1-2; no reliable D call. V lost 2 bases and J lost 4, with 9 bases in between. CDR1 is SGHRS, CDR2 YFSETQ, per germline. The CDR3 spans 13 residues. DNA for the CDR3: TGCGCCAGCAGCTTCGGAGAATCCTATGGCTACACCTTC. Protein: CASSFGESYGYTF.

The rearrangement links TRBV9 to TRBJ1-6, with 7 bases matching TRBD1. Unmatched junction bases numbered 4, after V lost 0 bases and J lost 7 bases. The germline V gene encodes CDR1 SGDLS and CDR2 YYNGEE. The CDR3 loop spans 15 amino acids. CDR3 residues: CASSVDGQVNSPLHF. In nucleotides, the CDR3 is TGTGCCAGCAGCGTAGATGGACAGGTAAATTCACCCCTCCACTTT.

This clone was counted between two and nine times. The gene calls are TRBV5-4 and TRBJ2-3; D is undetermined. Per the germline V gene, CDR1 is SGHNT and CDR2 is YYREEE (reference sequence). V lost 4 bases to trimming and J lost 4 bases, with 13 bases between them. There are 14 residues in the CDR3. The CDR3 DNA reads TGTGCCAGCAGCCTAGGAAGCCCCCCAGATACGCAGTATTTT. The encoded protein is CASSLGSPPDTQYF.

The chain carries TRBV7-9 and TRBJ2-7; D is undetermined. This CDR3 comprises 15 residues. V lost 5 bases and J 0 bases, leaving 14 bases between the germline ends. Germline lookup yields CDR1 SEHNR and CDR2 FQNEAQ (reference sequence). CDR3 loop: CASSPPGANSYEQYF. CDR3 sequence (DNA): TGTGCCAGCAGCCCCCCAGGCGCGAACTCCTACGAGCAGTACTTC.

The chain combines TRBV7-2 with TRBJ2-5; a possible D gene is TRBD2 (5 bases). Per germline, CDR1 SGHTA and CDR2 FQGNSA. The CDR3 consists of 14 residues. The V end was cut by 5 bases, the J end by 4 bases, with 14 bases between. CDR3 sequence reads: CASSRSGSRETQYF. DNA for the CDR3: TGTGCCAGCAGCCGGTCGGGATCTAGAGAGACCCAGTACTTC. Variable domain in full (rest from reference TRBV7-2 and TRBJ2-5): GAGVSQSPSNKVTEKGKDVELRCDPISGHTALYWYRQSLGQGLEFLIYFQGNSAPDKSGLPSDRFSAERTGGSVSTLTIQRTQQEDSAVYLCASSRSGSRETQYFGPGTRLLVL.

The rearrangement links TRBV5-6 to TRBJ2-5, with a tentative D call TRBD2 (6 bases). V was cut by 0 bases and J by 4 bases, with 7 bases left in between. CDR1 and CDR2 from the germline V gene are SGHDT and YYEEEE. The CDR3 is 13 amino acids. The CDR3 loop is CASSLAGGETQYF. CDR3 nucleotide sequence: TGTGCCAGCAGCTTGGCCGGGGGAGAGACCCAGTACTTC. Complete variable domain (other parts from reference TRBV5-6 and TRBJ2-5): DAGVTQSPTHLIKTRGQQVTLRCSPKSGHDTVSWYQQALGQGPQFIFQYYEEEERQRGNFPDRFSGHQFPNYSSELNVNALLLGDSALYLCASSLAGGETQYFGPGTRLLVL.

The rearrangement links TRBV11-3 to TRBJ2-3; D possibly corresponds to TRBD1 (5 bases). This CDR3 has 14 amino acids. Trimming took off 5 bases at V and 3 bases at J, with 12 bases between the two ends. Per germline, CDR1 SGHNT and CDR2 YENEEA. The CDR3 bases are TGTGCCAGCAGCGCCCAGGGTAGAACAGATACGCAGTATTTT. Residues: CASSAQGRTDTQYF.

J is TRBJ2-1 and V is TRBV2; D is possibly TRBD1 (6 bases). CDR1 and CDR2 (germline): SNHLY, FYNNEI. V was pared by 7 bases and J by 0 bases, with 13 bases between. CDR3 size: 15 residues. CDR3 sequence (DNA): TGTGCCAGCACCCCCTGGACAGTCTCCTACAATGAGCAGTTCTTC. Amino acid sequence: CASTPWTVSYNEQFF. The whole variable domain, filled in from reference TRBV2 and TRBJ2-1, reads EPEVTQTPSHQVTQMGQEVILRCVPISNHLYFYWYRQILGQKVEFLVSFYNNEISEKSEIFDDQFSVERPDGSNFTLKIRSTKLEDSAMYFCASTPWTVSYNEQFFGPGTRLTVL.

This chain uses TRBV6-5 with TRBJ1-2, with D maybe TRBD1 (5 bases). Germline-derived CDR1 and CDR2 are MNHEY and SVGAGI. V shed 5 bases and J shed 7 bases, with 14 bases lying between them. This CDR3 region has 13 residues. The CDR3 sequence: CASSATRQGGYTF. In DNA form, the CDR3 reads TGTGCCAGCAGTGCAACCCGTCAGGGTGGCTACACCTTC.

The rearrangement joins TRBV28 to TRBJ1-2; 8 bases map to TRBD1. This CDR3 has 14 residues. Germline values: CDR1 MDHEN, CDR2 SYDVKM. Trimming removed 5 bases from V and 8 bases from J; junction bases left unmatched: 10. This CDR3 is CASSTTGGRAGYTF. CDR3 bases: TGTGCCAGCAGTACTACAGGGGGTCGGGCGGGCTACACCTTC.

This clone came up a few times. The V gene is TRBV5-1, the J gene TRBJ2-1; 7 bases map to TRBD2. The CDR3 extends over 16 amino acids. The germline CDR1 and CDR2 sequences are SGHRS and YFSETQ. The ends lost 0 bases at V and 0 bases at J; junction bases unmatched: 3. The CDR3 DNA reads TGCGCCAGCAGCTTGGGGCTAGCGGCCTCCTACAATGAGCAGTTCTTC. Its translation: CASSLGLAASYNEQFF.